The 21 T cell receptor beta chains given below trace back to one sample, sequenced in a study of CD8+ T cells in alopecia areata (dated by TCRdb to 2017 to 2018). The meaning of the sample's time point label: 24 weeks on oral tofacitinib. The treatment or condition label on this specimen signifies: oral pan-JAK inhibitor, 5-10 mg twice daily. The library was prepared using the immunoSEQ multiplex PCR assay. To provide template for TCR sequencing, every sample had RNA extracted and reverse transcribed into cDNA. TCRdb's version of the immuneACCESS table is confined to in-frame rearrangements and falls short of the full clone set. An unresolved V gene accounts for under half of the shortfall where checked; the remainder is of unknown origin. The sample contains 170,000 or so clones, around 60% of them found a single time. The ten largest clones take up around 12% of the sample. The starting material was CD8+ T cells sorted from blood, obtained at week 24, from a patient treated with tofacitinib. These receptors originate from a human donor with alopecia areata.

This CDR3 reads CAWSVPGHKTEAFF. DNA for the CDR3: TGTGCCTGGAGTGTCCCGGGCCACAAAACTGAAGCTTTCTTT. V is TRBV30 and J is TRBJ1-1; no clear D gene. The V gene lost 0 bases and the J gene lost 5 bases, with 13 bases spanning the gap. Per the germline V gene, CDR1 is GTSNPN and CDR2 is SVGIG (reference sequence). This CDR3 contains 14 residues.

CDR3 nucleotides: TGTGCCACCAGCACGGGACTAGCGGGGTCTGAAGCAGATACGCAGTATTTT. Translation gives CATSTGLAGSEADTQYF. The chain links TRBV15 to TRBJ2-3; 13 nucleotides agree with TRBD2. The germline gives CDR1 LNHNV, CDR2 YYDKDF (reference sequence). The CDR3 has 17 amino acids. Losses at the gene ends were 4 bases for V and 4 bases for J; bases not matched to a gene: 8.

In this sample, this clone turned up once. The genes are TRBV29-1 and TRBJ2-5; possibly TRBD1 or TRBD2 for D (7 bases each). V gave up 7 bases and J gave up 5 bases, with 17 bases separating them. CDR1 SQVTM and CDR2 ANQGSEA come from the germline V gene. The CDR3 contains 13 residues. CDR3 DNA sequence: TGCAGCGCGGCAGGGGGGGGTGGTGAGACCCAGTACTTC. Its protein is CSAAGGGGETQYF.

The chain recombines TRBV6-6 with TRBJ1-2, with D perhaps TRBD1 (6 bases). The CDR3 is 14 residues long. Deletions cut 0 bases from V and 8 bases from J, with 13 bases between. Germline lookup yields CDR1 MNHNY and CDR2 SVGAGI (reference sequence). This CDR3 reads CASSYSSGGDGYTF. CDR3 nucleotide sequence: TGTGCCAGCAGTTACTCATCTGGGGGCGACGGCTACACCTTC.

The rearrangement links TRBV4-2 to TRBJ2-7, with D unresolved. Germline CDR1 reads LGHNA; CDR2 reads YNFKEQ. CDR3 length equals 12 residues. The ends were cut back, 5 bases at V and 3 bases at J, with 8 bases in the middle. CDR3 region: CASSNMGYEQYF. For the CDR3, the DNA is TGTGCCAGCAGCAACATGGGCTACGAGCAGTACTTC.

The chain uses TRBV30 and TRBJ2-7; TRBD1 matches 7 bases. The V and J ends lost 8 bases and 2 bases, in that order; junction bases with no gene match: 24. The CDR3 length is 18 residues. The germline V gene has CDR1 GTSNPN and CDR2 SVGIG (reference sequence). This CDR3 reads CALVTSGTAPRRAYEQYF. CDR3 nucleotides: TGTGCCCTGGTTACGTCCGGGACAGCACCTCGTAGGGCCTACGAGCAGTACTTC.

The rearrangement joins TRBV19 to TRBJ1-2, with D possibly being TRBD1 (6 bases). The CDR3 loop spans 12 amino acids. The ends were cut back, 11 bases at V and 2 bases at J, with 12 bases in the middle. Germline CDR1 and CDR2: LNHDA and SQIVND (reference sequence). CDR3 in amino acids: CAGGQKNYGYTF. In nucleotides, the CDR3 is TGTGCCGGGGGACAAAAGAACTATGGCTACACCTTC.

In this sample, this clone turned up a few times. The chain links TRBV2 to TRBJ2-5; D is ambiguous. Germline V lookup: CDR1 SNHLY, CDR2 FYNNEI. Trimming shortened V by 3 bases and J by 3 bases, and 8 bases separated the two germline ends. This CDR3 has 13 amino acids. CDR3 amino acids: CASSEGRKETQYF. The CDR3 region has the DNA TGTGCCAGCAGTGAGGGCAGAAAAGAGACCCAGTACTTC.

In this sample, this clone turned up once. The chain couples TRBV20-1 to TRBJ1-4, with D hard to call. The CDR3 sequence is 11 residues long. V was clipped by 5 bases and J by 8 bases, with 9 bases between them. Per the germline V gene, CDR1 is DFQATT and CDR2 is SNEGSKA (reference sequence). CDR3 nucleotides: TGCAGTGCTGCTGCCGAGGAAAAACTGTTTTTT. Protein sequence: CSAAAEEKLFF.

V gene TRBV5-1 combines with J gene TRBJ1-2; D is ambiguous. Trimming took 0 bases from V and 0 from J, leaving 9 bases between them. The CDR3 length is 15 residues. The germline V gene encodes CDR1 SGHRS and CDR2 YFSETQ. The CDR3 DNA sequence: TGCGCCAGCAGCTTGGTATCAGGAGCTAACTATGGCTACACCTTC. Its translation is CASSLVSGANYGYTF.

This chain connects TRBV9 to TRBJ1-2; D is undetermined. Trimming left V 3 bases short and J 8 bases short, with 8 bases between. CDR1 is SGDLS, CDR2 YYNGEE, per germline. CDR3 length: 11 amino acids. As DNA, the CDR3 is TGTGCCAGCAGCGGTGGAAGAGGCTACACCTTC. Residues: CASSGGRGYTF.

CDR3 DNA: TGTGCTAGTGGTTTCGGGACACCCAATCAGCCCCAGCATTTT. The encoded protein is CASGFGTPNQPQHF. This chain uses TRBV12-5 with TRBJ1-5; D is possibly TRBD1 (6 bases). Trimming pared 3 bases from V and 3 bases from J, leaving 9 bases between. There are 14 residues in the CDR3. Germline assignment: CDR1 LGHNT and CDR2 FRNRAP.

The rearrangement uses TRBV6-5 and TRBJ1-2; the D gene is possibly TRBD1 (5 bases). V lost 5 bases, J lost 4 bases, and 11 bases lay in between. Per the germline V gene, CDR1 is MNHEY and CDR2 is SVGAGI. The CDR3 is made up of 13 amino acids. In DNA, the CDR3 is TGTGCCAGCAGTGGGACGAACCTCTATGGCTACACCTTC. Its protein is CASSGTNLYGYTF.

This chain's CDR3 is CASSQEDQLGYEQYF. The DNA for the CDR3 is TGTGCCAGCAGCCAAGAGGACCAACTGGGATACGAGCAGTACTTC. The V and J genes are TRBV4-2 and TRBJ2-7; D gene ambiguous. CDR3 size: 15 residues. Trimming left V 0 bases short and J 4 bases short, with 13 bases between. Germline V gives CDR1 LGHNA, CDR2 YNFKEQ.

V gene TRBV4-1 combines with J gene TRBJ2-7; TRBD1 agrees at 9 bases. The V segment lost 0 bases and the J segment 2 bases; nucleotides outside the gene matches: 5. This CDR3 spans 16 amino acids. Germline V gene sequence: CDR1 MGHRA, CDR2 YSYEKL. The CDR3 is CASSQEWTGATYEQYF. The CDR3 region has the DNA TGCGCCAGCAGCCAAGAATGGACAGGGGCGACCTACGAGCAGTACTTC.

The genes are TRBV29-1 and TRBJ1-3; D gene unclear. Germline loops: CDR1 SQVTM, CDR2 ANQGSEA. The CDR3 runs to 13 residues. V shed 4 bases and J shed 0 bases, with 7 bases lying between them. The CDR3 DNA sequence: TGCAGCGTTGTTCACAACTCTGGAAACACCATATATTTT. Translated, it gives CSVVHNSGNTIYF.

The chain carries TRBV7-6 and TRBJ2-5, with D uncertain. This CDR3 is built from 13 residues. With 5 bases removed from V and 2 bases from J, the gap between germline ends came to 9 bases. Germline assignment: CDR1 SGHVS and CDR2 FNYEAQ. The CDR3 is CASSPESQETQYF. The DNA for the CDR3 is TGTGCCAGCAGCCCTGAGTCACAAGAGACCCAGTACTTC. Filled out from reference TRBV7-6 and TRBJ2-5, the complete variable domain reads GAGVSQSPRYKVTKRGQDVALRCDPISGHVSLYWYRQALGQGPEFLTYFNYEAQQDKSGLPNDRFSAERPEGSISTLTIQRTEQRDSAMYRCASSPESQETQYFGPGTRLLVL.

This sequence joins TRBV29-1 and TRBJ1-2; 7 nucleotides agree with TRBD1. CDR1 and CDR2 from the germline V gene are SQVTM and ANQGSEA. The CDR3 loop spans 14 amino acids. J lost 0 bases, V lost 4 bases, and 5 bases had no gene match. The CDR3 sequence: CSVVPGQSNYGYTF. The CDR3 region has the DNA TGCAGCGTTGTTCCGGGACAGTCTAACTATGGCTACACCTTC. The full variable domain, with the rest looked up from reference TRBV29-1 and TRBJ1-2, is SAVISQKPSRDICQRGTSLTIQCQVDSQVTMMFWYRQQPGQSLTLIATANQGSEATYESGFVIDKFPISRPNLTFSTLTVSNMSPEDSSIYLCSVVPGQSNYGYTFGSGTRLTVV.

The chain links TRBV29-1 to TRBJ1-6; 10 bases are shared with TRBD1. There are 20 residues in the CDR3. The V gene's germline CDR1 is SQVTM and CDR2 ANQGSEA. V lost 8 bases to trimming and J lost 0 bases; unmatched junction nucleotides: 19. Here the CDR3 DNA reads TGCAGCCTCTCCCCCTCCGGGACAGGGGCCCCAAGCTCCTATAATTCACCCCTCCACTTT. As protein: CSLSPSGTGAPSSYNSPLHF.

The chain combines TRBV4-1 with TRBJ2-3; D might be TRBD2 (6 bases). Trimming pared 4 bases from V and 0 bases from J, leaving 8 bases between. CDR1 and CDR2 (germline): MGHRA, YSYEKL. The CDR3 loop spans 14 amino acids. The CDR3 loop is CASSRGASTDTQYF. The CDR3 DNA sequence: TGCGCCAGCAGCCGCGGGGCTAGCACAGATACGCAGTATTTT.

J is TRBJ2-7 and V is TRBV6-1; D is undetermined. There are 11 residues in the CDR3. The germline V and J ends were trimmed by 7 bases and 3 bases, with 7 bases remaining between them. In germline, CDR1 is MNHNS, CDR2 SASEGT. The CDR3 here is CASMRIYEQYF. CDR3 in DNA: TGTGCCAGCATGAGGATCTACGAGCAGTACTTC.